This T cell receptor beta chain emerged from a study of shared clonotypes between healthy human individuals. CD45RO-negative, CCR7-positively selected cells formed the naive CD8 fraction, excluding terminally differentiated effector memory CD45RA+ cells. Study donors comprised healthy, HIV-negative adults devoid of recent acute infection or vaccination. The assay was immunoSEQ multiplex PCR, and TCRdb's table has in-frame clones only and misses some. Of about 2.2 million clones in the sample, 93% were seen once. V lost 7 bases and J lost 0, with 13 bases in between. Germline CDR1 MNHEY, CDR2 SMNVEV (reference sequence). CDR3 length equals 15 residues.

V usage is TRBV27 and J usage is TRBJ2-1, with D uncertain. The receptor comes from a man aged 18 to 29 in good health. Some clones in this sample may be carry-over from other donors' samples. Sequenced: naive CD8+ T cells from PBMCs. CDR3 coding DNA: TGTGCCAGCACCGAGAGGCGAAGCTCCTACAATGAGCAGTTCTTC. This encodes CASTERRSSYNEQFF.